This T cell receptor (beta chain) stems from a study of T cells in Graves' hyperthyroidism and ophthalmopathy. About the research overall: Peripheral blood was obtained at initial diagnosis, preceding any treatment.

Amplification of TCR beta CDR3 regions used RNA as the template. The study used the HTBI primer set for a first-round RT-PCR of the TCR CDR3. MiXCR, applied by TCRdb to the multiplex PCR reads, yields one record per CDR3 protein. This sample has approximately 400,000 distinct CDR3 sequences, with 15% to 17% found just once. This CDR3 contains 15 residues. Germline CDR1 SGHRS, CDR2 YFSETQ. The V segment lost 0 bases and the J segment 9 bases; nucleotides outside the gene matches: 4. Newly diagnosed hyperthyroidism patients aged 18 to 65 years had disease lasting under 2 months. Reasons for excluding patients were uncontrolled infection, other autoimmune disease, pregnancy or lactation.

The source material was blood. The clonotype was recovered from a woman under 30 with Graves' hyperthyroidism that later progressed to Graves' ophthalmopathy. The V and J genes are TRBV5-1 and TRBJ1-6; 9 bases are shared with TRBD1. CDR3 DNA sequence: TGCGCCAGCAGCTTGGGGGGGACAGGGAGTTCACCCCTCCACTTT. Its translation: CASSLGGTGSSPLHF.